This T cell receptor (beta chain) derives from a study of radiation and T cells in renal cell carcinoma. General study points: Without pretreatment biopsies, baseline tumor clonotype presence was undetermined. Top tumor clonotypes rose in blood 2 weeks post-radiation, then contracted.

The protocol was immunoSEQ multiplex PCR, while the TCRdb copy is restricted to in-frame clones and leaves out a portion. Among 150,000 or so clones listed, roughly 90% were seen once. The CDR3 runs to 16 residues. V gave up 4 bases and J gave up 7 bases, with 20 bases separating them. Germline lookup yields CDR1 MNHNS and CDR2 SASEGT. As concerns this clone: As yet, its antigen is unknown.

Indicated time point: baseline pretreatment blood. The sample's treatment: 15 Gy SBRT to primary tumor, nephrectomy 4 weeks later. Radiation-treated patients gave blood at baseline, week 2 and week 4. The tumor was a clear cell renal cell carcinoma. The clonotype was recovered from a woman aged 45-65 years with renal cell carcinoma. Sequenced material: blood, taken from a patient whose treatment included radiotherapy and nephrectomy. This chain joins TRBV6-1 and TRBJ1-5, with TRBD1 as a possible D gene (5 bases). The CDR3 DNA follows: TGTGCCAGCAGTGGACCCTCAACGGACATACGGCAGCCCCAGCATTTT. Translating gives CASSGPSTDIRQPQHF.